One and the same sample provided the 9 T cell receptor beta chains below, sequenced in a study of cytotoxic CD8 clonotypes in ibrutinib-treated CLL. Profiling relied on immunoSEQ multiplex PCR, and the TCRdb table lists in-frame clones only, not all of them. The sample carries around 140,000 clones, approximately 80% recorded once. Sequenced material: PBMCs, taken after 36 months of ibrutinib treatment. The receptors here all came from a human donor with chronic lymphocytic leukemia.

Comments on this clone: The sample holds other DNA sequences that translate to the same CDR3. DNA for the CDR3: TGCGCCAGCAGCTTGGAGGAGACCCAGTACTTC. It encodes CASSLEETQYF. The chain employs TRBV5-1 and TRBJ2-5; D is undetermined. Trimming took off 0 bases at V and 5 bases at J, with 2 bases between the two ends. The CDR3 totals 11 residues. CDR1 is SGHRS and CDR2 is YFSETQ in the germline V gene.

The V gene is TRBV7-9, the J gene TRBJ2-7; D unclear. Between the trimmed V and J ends, which lost 3 bases and 3 bases, there was a span of 12 bases. CDR1 is SEHNR, CDR2 FQNEAQ, per germline (reference sequence). The CDR3 sequence is 14 residues long. CDR3 loop: CASSFPLRYYEQYF. In nucleotides, the CDR3 is TGTGCCAGCAGCTTCCCCCTACGTTACTACGAGCAGTACTTC.

The V and J genes are TRBV6-5 and TRBJ1-6, with 7 bases fitting TRBD1. Germline lookup yields CDR1 MNHEY and CDR2 SVGAGI. There are 15 residues in the CDR3. V gave up 0 bases and J gave up 7 bases; unmatched junction bases: 3. The CDR3 is CASSYSSGGNSPLHF. The CDR3, as DNA: TGTGCCAGCAGTTACTCTTCAGGGGGAAATTCACCCCTCCACTTT.

The CDR3 here is CASSVGGNQPQHF. CDR3 coding DNA: TGCGCCAGCAGTGTGGGGGGCAATCAGCCCCAGCATTTT. This chain uses TRBV10-2 with TRBJ1-5; D is possibly TRBD1 (5 bases). The ends were cut back, 4 bases at V and 2 bases at J, with 6 bases in the middle. Germline V CDR1 and CDR2: WSHSY, SAAADI. CDR3 length: 13 residues.

With respect to this clone: At one of its ends the junction is not consistent with the germline gene, which may arise from a read error. The V gene is TRBV13, the J gene TRBJ2-7; 7 bases agree with TRBD2. CDR1 is PRHDT, CDR2 FYEKMQ, per germline (reference sequence). This CDR3 region has 15 residues. The DNA for the CDR3 is TGTGCCAGCAGCCTAGGGGCGGGAGTACGGTACGAGCAGTACTTC. This gives the protein CASSLGAGVRYEQYF.

The gene calls are TRBV27 and TRBJ2-5; possibly TRBD2 for D (6 bases). Germline V gives CDR1 MNHEY, CDR2 SMNVEV (reference sequence). This CDR3 is built from 14 residues. The V end was cut by 4 bases, the J end by 5 bases, with 14 bases between. Here the CDR3 DNA reads TGTGCCAGCAGTTCCTTAGCTGGGGGGGAGACCCAGTACTTC. Its protein is CASSSLAGGETQYF.

In this sample, this clone turned up a few times. The CDR3 region has the DNA TGCGCCAGCAGCAGGAGTCCGACAGGGTCCGGGGAGCTGTTTTTT. Protein sequence: CASSRSPTGSGELFF. This chain uses TRBV4-1 with TRBJ2-2; TRBD1 matches 7 bases. This CDR3 spans 15 amino acids. Trimming removed 5 bases from V and 6 bases from J; junction bases left unmatched: 9. Germline CDR1 MGHRA, CDR2 YSYEKL.

In the case of this clone: Within the sample, other DNA sequences also encode this same CDR3. CDR3 region: CASSFPGEDTQYF. CDR3 coding DNA: TGCGCCAGCAGCTTCCCAGGTGAAGATACGCAGTATTTT. The chain is built from TRBV5-1 and TRBJ2-3; D is undetermined. The CDR3 loop spans 13 amino acids. V was clipped by 2 bases and J by 5 bases, with 9 bases between them. Germline CDR1 is SGHRS and CDR2 is YFSETQ.

This clone was counted once. V gene TRBV7-9 combines with J gene TRBJ1-4; D possibly corresponds to TRBD1 (5 bases). This CDR3 is built from 15 residues. Germline assignment: CDR1 SEHNR and CDR2 FQNEAQ (reference sequence). Trimming took 5 bases from V and 3 from J, leaving 13 bases between them. Written as DNA, the CDR3 is TGTGCCAGCAGCCTGGGGCGGGTCTCTAATGAAAAACTGTTTTTT. Protein sequence: CASSLGRVSNEKLFF. Looking up the rest from reference TRBV7-9 and TRBJ1-4 gives the full variable domain: DTGVSQNPRHKITKRGQNVTFRCDPISEHNRLYWYRQTLGQGPEFLTYFQNEAQLEKSRLLSDRFSAERPKGSFSTLEIQRTEQGDSAMYLCASSLGRVSNEKLFFGSGTQLSVL.